This T cell receptor (beta chain) is from a study of cytomegalovirus exposure and HLA in healthy donors. Study-level points and caveats: Later work associated 16,951 TCR beta sequences with HLA alleles at 0.05 false discovery rate. In vitro work confirmed that a few CMV-associated chains recognize CMV antigens.

With 60 Vbeta and 13 Jbeta primers, the PCR was carried out. In the authors' methods: The authors later counted some 76 million unique TCR beta chains, about 11 million of them shared. Assay: immunoSEQ multiplex PCR; the TCRdb copy retains only in-frame clones and omits some. For V, J and clone size, that table is used; D and trimming come from the DNA. The table has roughly 100,000 clones, approximately 71% seen once. In germline, CDR1 is MNHEY, CDR2 SMNVEV (reference sequence). V trimming: 6 bases; J trimming: 3 bases; junction bases outside the gene matches: 13. This CDR3 is 17 amino acids long. Comment on this clone: Its specificity is not known.

The J gene is TRBJ2-2, the V gene TRBV27; 7 positions match TRBD2. The TCR sequence derives from a male donor in good health and CMV-seropositive. The sequenced sample was PBMCs. The CDR3 DNA sequence: TGTGCCAGCAGCCCTCGGTGGGCGGGAGCGTACACCGGGGAGCTGTTTTTT. Residues: CASSPRWAGAYTGELFF.